Given below is one T cell receptor (beta chain) in context. What this receptor recognizes is not known. Nothing much larger sits one base from this clone, and base qualities are not available. The cysteine opens and the phenylalanine closes a CDR3 of 18 amino acids. The entry retains the CDR3 DNA only, 54 bases that are in frame from base 1. CDR1 and CDR2 are read off the germline V gene as MGHRA and YSYEKL. The germline ends are 16 bases apart after V is trimmed by 0 bases and J by 1 base. The collaborating institutions used their own protocols to collect whole blood in K2EDTA tubes. Collaborator samples were shipped for TCRbeta analysis as frozen whole blood, isolated PBMCs, or DNA extracted from either sample type. This record comes from a study of blood T cell repertoires in COVID-19 (dated by TCRdb to between 2020 and 2021). With regard to the full study: The collaborator samples originated in the United States, Italy and Spain and spanned the acute and convalescent phases of COVID-19. The prospective study material was composed of cDNA or gDNA derived from T cells, B-cell-depleted T cells, or PBMCs. Deeply sampled blood TCRbeta repertoires from subjects exposed to, actively infected with, or recovered from COVID-19 were included in the dataset. The repertoires were released in a freely available public database meant as a resource for research on the immune response to SARS-CoV-2. The samples were drawn from the first 160 participants of the ongoing ImmuneRACE study and from 950 to 1,500 subjects provided by 6 global collaborators. Nearly every sample came with metadata listing a de-identified subject ID, COVID-19 status, age in years and sex. Where available, HLA class I and class II types were obtained from metadata supplied by the sample provider rather than from assay-based typing.

TCRbeta CDR3 regions were amplified from genomic DNA using the immunoSEQ Assay, a bias-controlled multiplex PCR. Processing in the source paper ran as follows. The number of nucleated cells in each sample was estimated by amplification of reference gene primers within the assay. To quantify the absolute abundance of each unique TCRbeta CDR3 rearrangement, sequence reads were collapsed and filtered. For each sample, productive Simpson clonality was calculated as the square root of Simpson's diversity index over productive rearrangements. TCRdb limited this immuneACCESS table to in-frame rearrangements with V and J called. A share of clones is missing; checked studies link under half to unresolved V genes, and the rest is unexplained. From that table come the V and J calls and clone size; the DNA was used to work out D and trimming. This sample holds 270,000 or so clones; 75% to 90% were observed only once. The top ten clonotypes cover 4.6% of the sample.

Broader findings and caveats from the paper: The quantity of clinical and demographic metadata differed by source and by participant and was supplied without curation.

The clonotype originates from a man aged 35-49 years with acute or convalescent COVID-19. This receptor chain uses TRBV4-1 and TRBJ1-3; the best D guess is TRBD1, with 6 bases matching. Sequencing used peripheral blood. The CDR3 region: CASSQDPGQGRSGNTIYF. The nucleotide sequence is given as TGCGCCAGCAGCCAAGATCCGGGCCAGGGGCGATCTGGAAACACCATATATTTT.